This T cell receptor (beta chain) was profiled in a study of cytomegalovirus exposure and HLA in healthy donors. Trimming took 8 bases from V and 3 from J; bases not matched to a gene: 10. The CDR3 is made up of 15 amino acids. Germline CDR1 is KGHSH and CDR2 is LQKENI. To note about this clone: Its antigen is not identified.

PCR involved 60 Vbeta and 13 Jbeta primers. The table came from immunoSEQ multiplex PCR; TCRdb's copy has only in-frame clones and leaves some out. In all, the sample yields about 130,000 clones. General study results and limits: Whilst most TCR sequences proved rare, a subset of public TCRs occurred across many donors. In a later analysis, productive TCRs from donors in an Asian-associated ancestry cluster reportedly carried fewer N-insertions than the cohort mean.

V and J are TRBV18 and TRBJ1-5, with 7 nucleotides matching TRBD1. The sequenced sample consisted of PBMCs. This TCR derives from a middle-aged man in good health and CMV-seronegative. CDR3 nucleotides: TGTGCCAGCCAGAAGACAGGGCTCGCCAATCAGCCCCAGCATTTT. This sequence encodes CASQKTGLANQPQHF.